The 8 T cell receptor beta chains below all came from one sample that was sequenced in a study of CD8+ T cells in alopecia areata. As to treatment: oral pan-JAK inhibitor, 5-10 mg twice daily. Investigators isolated RNA and reverse transcribed it into cDNA to act as the sequencing template. Clones were sequenced by immunoSEQ multiplex PCR, and TCRdb holds only the in-frame ones, with some missing. Of about 140,000 clones in the sample, 82% were seen once. This sample comprised CD8+ T cells sorted from blood, obtained at week 4, from a patient treated with tofacitinib. These receptors came from a human donor with alopecia areata.

The genes are TRBV7-2 and TRBJ2-1; 9 bases are shared with TRBD2. Germline values: CDR1 SGHTA, CDR2 FQGNSA. J lost 7 bases, V lost 4 bases, and 17 bases had no gene match. The length of the CDR3 is 18 residues. The CDR3 DNA sequence: TGTGCCAGCAGCTCGATCACTATAGCGGGGGCCCCCCGGAATGAGCAGTTCTTC. Translated: CASSSITIAGAPRNEQFF.

The chain combines TRBV2 with TRBJ2-7; D not resolved. The germline V and J ends were trimmed by 8 bases and 5 bases, with 19 bases remaining between them. Per germline, CDR1 SNHLY and CDR2 FYNNEI. The CDR3 is 14 residues long. The CDR3 DNA follows: TGTGCCAGCTCCCCCTCTCCCGAGAAGGACGAGCAGTACTTC. This sequence encodes CASSPSPEKDEQYF. The complete variable domain, with remaining parts taken from reference TRBV2 and TRBJ2-7, reads EPEVTQTPSHQVTQMGQEVILRCVPISNHLYFYWYRQILGQKVEFLVSFYNNEISEKSEIFDDQFSVERPDGSNFTLKIRSTKLEDSAMYFCASSPSPEKDEQYFGPGTRLTVT.

A few counts support this clone. V gene TRBV29-1 combines with J gene TRBJ2-2; D not certain. The germline V gene encodes CDR1 SQVTM and CDR2 ANQGSEA. This CDR3 has 11 residues. Between the trimmed V and J ends, which lost 6 bases and 6 bases, there was a span of 8 bases. The DNA for the CDR3 is TGCAGCGTACGGACCTCCGGGGAGCTGTTTTTT. Its translation: CSVRTSGELFF.

V and J are TRBV7-8 and TRBJ1-2, with D unresolved. Germline CDR1 and CDR2: SGHVS and FQNEAQ. With 1 base removed from V and 4 bases from J, the gap between germline ends came to 10 bases. There are 14 residues in the CDR3. In DNA form, the CDR3 reads TGTGCCAGCAGCTTAGACGGTCCTTTCTATGGCTACACCTTC. The encoded protein is CASSLDGPFYGYTF.

The chain recombines TRBV4-3 with TRBJ2-3; the D is unclear. V lost 1 base to trimming and J lost 6 bases, with 17 bases between them. Germline loops: CDR1 LGHNA, CDR2 YSLEER. This CDR3 spans 16 amino acids. DNA for the CDR3: TGCGCCAGCAGCCAAGGAAGACTGACCGGCCGGGATACGCAGTATTTT. It specifies CASSQGRLTGRDTQYF.

The chain recombines TRBV9 with TRBJ1-1, with a tentative D call TRBD1 (6 bases). The V end lost 0 bases, the J end lost 1 base, and 10 bases lay between the germline ends. The germline CDR1 and CDR2 sequences are SGDLS and YYNGEE. The CDR3 contains 15 residues. CDR3 sequence reads: CASSVGWTENTEAFF. The DNA for the CDR3 is TGTGCCAGCAGCGTAGGGTGGACAGAGAACACTGAAGCTTTCTTT.

The chain has TRBV4-2 and TRBJ2-7; TRBD1 aligns across 12 bases. CDR1 is LGHNA and CDR2 is YNFKEQ in the germline V gene. V gave up 1 base and J gave up 5 bases; unmatched junction bases: 6. The CDR3 runs to 16 residues. CDR3 nucleotide sequence: TGTGCCAGCAGCCAAGTCCCGGGACAGGGGGCAAACGAGCAGTACTTC. It yields the protein CASSQVPGQGANEQYF.

The DNA of the CDR3 is TGTGCCAGCAGCCCCCTTTTAGAAGAGACCCAGTACTTC. Translated, it gives CASSPLLEETQYF. The V and J genes are TRBV11-2 and TRBJ2-5; D uncertain. This CDR3 comprises 13 residues. Germline lookup yields CDR1 SGHAT and CDR2 FQNNGV. V lost 5 bases and J 3 bases, leaving 10 bases between the germline ends.